The source of this T cell receptor beta chain is a study of early T cells in non-severe SARS-CoV-2 infection. As for the study in general: Sequencing of unsorted whole blood was done on bulk RNA, leaving chains unpaired. General study points: The matching step, a VDJdb search, favored anti-spike CD8 responses and missed private and CD4 specificities.

This clonotype came up a few times. Its antigen is undetermined. Attached unique molecular identifiers marked individual cDNA molecules. One entry per CDR3 protein results from TCRdb running MiXCR on the 5' RACE reads. The sample yields approximately 77,000 distinct CDR3 sequences, about 12% seen once. CDR1 SGHDN and CDR2 FVKESK come from the germline V gene. V lost 2 bases and J 0 bases, leaving 20 bases between the germline ends. The CDR3 length is 19 residues. This TCR derives from an adult who was a healthcare worker with PCR-confirmed SARS-CoV-2 infection or an uninfected control (not recorded which). The donor label of this sample is uncertain. The V gene is TRBV14, the J gene TRBJ2-1, with D possibly being TRBD1 (5 bases). Sequencing was performed on whole blood, taken at baseline. CDR3 bases: TGTGCCAGCAGCCAACTCGTCCTGGGGCGGCTTAGCTCCTACAATGAGCAGTTCTTC. Protein sequence: CASSQLVLGRLSSYNEQFF.